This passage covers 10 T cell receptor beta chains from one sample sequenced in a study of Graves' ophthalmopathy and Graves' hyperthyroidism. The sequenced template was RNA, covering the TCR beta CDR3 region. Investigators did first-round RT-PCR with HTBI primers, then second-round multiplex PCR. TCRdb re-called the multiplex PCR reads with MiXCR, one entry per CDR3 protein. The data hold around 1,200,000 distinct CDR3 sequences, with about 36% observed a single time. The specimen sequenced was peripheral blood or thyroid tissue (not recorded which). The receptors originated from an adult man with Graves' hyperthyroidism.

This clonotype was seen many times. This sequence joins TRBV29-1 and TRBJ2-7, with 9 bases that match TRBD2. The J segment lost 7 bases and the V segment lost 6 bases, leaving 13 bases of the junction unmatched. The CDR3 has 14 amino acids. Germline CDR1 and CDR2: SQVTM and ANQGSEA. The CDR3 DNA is TGCAGCGTCATGGGCGGGAGGGCCTTAGGAGAGCAGTACTTC. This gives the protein CSVMGGRALGEQYF.

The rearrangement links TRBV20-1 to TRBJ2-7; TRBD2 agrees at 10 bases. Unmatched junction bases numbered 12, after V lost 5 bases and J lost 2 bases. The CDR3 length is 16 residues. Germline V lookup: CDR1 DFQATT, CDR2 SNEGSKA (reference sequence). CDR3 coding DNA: TGCAGTGCTCGATACCTAAGCGGGAGGGAGACCTACGAGCAGTACTTC. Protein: CSARYLSGRETYEQYF.

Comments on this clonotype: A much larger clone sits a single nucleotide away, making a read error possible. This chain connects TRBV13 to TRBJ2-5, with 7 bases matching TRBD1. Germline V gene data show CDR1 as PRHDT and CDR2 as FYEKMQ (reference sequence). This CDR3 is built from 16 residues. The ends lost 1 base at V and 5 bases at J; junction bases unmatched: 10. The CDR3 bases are TGTGCCAGCAGCTTAGTCCCCCAGGACAGGCGGGAGACCCAGTACTTC. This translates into CASSLVPQDRRETQYF.

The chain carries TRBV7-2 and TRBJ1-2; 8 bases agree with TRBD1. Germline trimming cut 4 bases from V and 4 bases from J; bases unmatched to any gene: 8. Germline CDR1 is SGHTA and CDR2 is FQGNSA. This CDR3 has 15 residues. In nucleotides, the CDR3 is TGTGCCAGCAGCTCGGACAGGGAGGTTATCTATGGCTACACCTTC. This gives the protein CASSSDREVIYGYTF.

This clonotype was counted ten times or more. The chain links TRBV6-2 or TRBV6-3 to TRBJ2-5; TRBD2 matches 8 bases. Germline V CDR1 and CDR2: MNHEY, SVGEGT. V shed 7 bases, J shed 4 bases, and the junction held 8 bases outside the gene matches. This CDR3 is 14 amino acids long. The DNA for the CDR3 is TGTGCCAGCACCGAAGCGGGAGTGGGAGAGACCCAGTACTTC. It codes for CASTEAGVGETQYF.

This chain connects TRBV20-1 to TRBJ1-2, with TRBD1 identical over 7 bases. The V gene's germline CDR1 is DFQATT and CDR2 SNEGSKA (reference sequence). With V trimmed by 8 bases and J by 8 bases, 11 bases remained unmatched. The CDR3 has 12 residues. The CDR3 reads CSSSDRPRGYTF. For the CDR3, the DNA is TGCAGTTCGTCGGACAGGCCGCGGGGCTACACCTTC.

CDR3 region: CASRAGTADSYEQYF. The CDR3 nucleotides read TGTGCCAGCAGGGCCGGGACAGCGGACTCCTACGAGCAGTACTTC. The genes are TRBV6-5 and TRBJ2-7, with 7 nucleotides matching TRBD1. J lost 0 bases, V lost 6 bases, and 8 bases had no gene match. The CDR3 is 15 residues long. Germline values: CDR1 MNHEY, CDR2 SVGAGI.

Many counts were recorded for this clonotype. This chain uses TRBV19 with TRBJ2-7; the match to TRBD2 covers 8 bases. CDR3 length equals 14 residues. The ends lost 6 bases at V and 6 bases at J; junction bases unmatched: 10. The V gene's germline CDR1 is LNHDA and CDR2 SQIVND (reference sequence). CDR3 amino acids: CASRGGTRSSEQYF. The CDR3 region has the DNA TGTGCCAGTAGAGGGGGGACTAGATCGTCCGAGCAGTACTTC.

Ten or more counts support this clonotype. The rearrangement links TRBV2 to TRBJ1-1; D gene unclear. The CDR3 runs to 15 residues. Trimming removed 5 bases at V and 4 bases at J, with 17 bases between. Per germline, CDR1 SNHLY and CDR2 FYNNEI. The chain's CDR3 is CASSTLGAESTEAFF. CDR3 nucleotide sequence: TGTGCCAGCAGTACCTTGGGTGCGGAATCCACTGAAGCTTTCTTT. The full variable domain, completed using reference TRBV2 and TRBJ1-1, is EPEVTQTPSHQVTQMGQEVILRCVPISNHLYFYWYRQILGQKVEFLVSFYNNEISEKSEIFDDQFSVERPDGSNFTLKIRSTKLEDSAMYFCASSTLGAESTEAFFGQGTRLTVV.

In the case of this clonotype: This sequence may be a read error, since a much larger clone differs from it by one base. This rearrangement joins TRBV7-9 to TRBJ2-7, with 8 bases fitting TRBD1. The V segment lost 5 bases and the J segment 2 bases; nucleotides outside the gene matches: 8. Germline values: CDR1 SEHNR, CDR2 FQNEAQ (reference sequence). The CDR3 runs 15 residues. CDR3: CASSGDDRGTYEQYF. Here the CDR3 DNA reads TGTGCCAGCAGCGGGGACGACAGGGGTACCTACGAGCAGTACTTC.